This T cell receptor (beta chain) is from a study of T cells after yellow fever vaccination. Study at large: Fractions with few cells were prepared using SMART-Seq v4 Ultra Low Input. Notes on the study in general: Shared CD4/CD8 clonotypes were a small share, likely from convergent recombination. Detected again after the booster were most primary-vaccination clones, at 95% to 97% CD4 and 88% CD8.

A universal primer site and UMIs were added as TCR cDNA was made by 5'RACE template switching. TCRdb called the 5' RACE reads again in MiXCR, with one record for every CDR3 protein. The sample holds 100,000 to 150,000 distinct CDR3 sequences, approximately 8.4% seen once. There are 18 residues in the CDR3. CDR1 is LNHNV, CDR2 YYDKDF, per germline (reference sequence). The ends were cut back, 1 base at V and 0 bases at J, with 17 bases in the middle. The sample holds a few counts of this clonotype. The antigen is not known. The TCR comes from a man aged 18 to 30 who received the YFV17D yellow fever vaccine. The chain is built from TRBV15 and TRBJ2-3; a weak D match, TRBD2 (7 bases). The sequenced sample was CD8+ T cells sorted from PBMCs, obtained on the day of the yellow fever booster vaccination. CDR3 sequence: CATSRVGGPQTSTDTQYF. CDR3 coding DNA: TGTGCCACCAGCAGAGTGGGGGGGCCTCAGACTAGCACAGATACGCAGTATTTT.